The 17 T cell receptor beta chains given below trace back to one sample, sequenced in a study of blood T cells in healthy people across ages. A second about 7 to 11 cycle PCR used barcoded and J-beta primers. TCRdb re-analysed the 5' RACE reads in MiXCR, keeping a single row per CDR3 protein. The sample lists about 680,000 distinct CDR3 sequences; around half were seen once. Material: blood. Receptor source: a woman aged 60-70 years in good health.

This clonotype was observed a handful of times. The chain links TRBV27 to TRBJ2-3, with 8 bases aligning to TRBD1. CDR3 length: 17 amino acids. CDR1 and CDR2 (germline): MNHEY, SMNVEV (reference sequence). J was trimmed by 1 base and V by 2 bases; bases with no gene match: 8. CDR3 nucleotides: TGTGCCAGCAGTTTACCCCGGACAGGGTACGGCACAGATACGCAGTATTTT. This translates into CASSLPRTGYGTDTQYF.

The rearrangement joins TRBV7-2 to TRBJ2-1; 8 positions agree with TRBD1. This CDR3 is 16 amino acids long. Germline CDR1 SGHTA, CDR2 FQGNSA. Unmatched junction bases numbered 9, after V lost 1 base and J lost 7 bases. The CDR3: CASSLDSGQGSNEQFF. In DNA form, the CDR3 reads TGTGCCAGCAGCTTAGATAGCGGACAGGGATCAAATGAGCAGTTCTTC.

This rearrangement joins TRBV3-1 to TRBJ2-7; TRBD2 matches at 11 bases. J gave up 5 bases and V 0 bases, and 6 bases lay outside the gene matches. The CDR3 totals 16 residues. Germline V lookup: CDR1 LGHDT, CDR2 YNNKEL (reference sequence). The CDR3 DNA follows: TGTGCCAGCAGCCAAGATAAACTAGCGGGAGTTCACGAGCAGTACTTC. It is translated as CASSQDKLAGVHEQYF.

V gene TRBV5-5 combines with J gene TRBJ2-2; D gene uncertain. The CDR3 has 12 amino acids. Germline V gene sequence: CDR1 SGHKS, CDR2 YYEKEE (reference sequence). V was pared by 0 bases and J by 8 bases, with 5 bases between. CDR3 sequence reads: CASSLGLGELFF. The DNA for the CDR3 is TGTGCCAGCAGCTTGGGGTTAGGGGAGCTGTTTTTT. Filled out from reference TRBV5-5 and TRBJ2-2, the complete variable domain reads DAGVTQSPTHLIKTRGQQVTLRCSPISGHKSVSWYQQVLGQGPQFIFQYYEKEERGRGNFPDRFSARQFPNYSSELNVNALLLGDSALYLCASSLGLGELFFGEGSRLTVL.

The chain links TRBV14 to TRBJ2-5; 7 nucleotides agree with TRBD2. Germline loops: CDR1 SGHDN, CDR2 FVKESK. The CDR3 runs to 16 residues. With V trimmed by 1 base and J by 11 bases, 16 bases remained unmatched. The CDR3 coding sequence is TGTGCCAGCAGCCAAGGACCCGGCAGGGACTACAATGAGCAGTACTTC. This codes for CASSQGPGRDYNEQYF.

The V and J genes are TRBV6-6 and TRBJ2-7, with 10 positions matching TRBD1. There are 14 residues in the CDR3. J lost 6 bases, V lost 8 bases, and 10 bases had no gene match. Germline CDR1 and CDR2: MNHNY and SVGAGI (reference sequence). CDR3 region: CASGTGTGVSEQYF. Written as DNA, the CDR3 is TGTGCCAGCGGAACCGGGACAGGGGTCTCCGAGCAGTACTTC.

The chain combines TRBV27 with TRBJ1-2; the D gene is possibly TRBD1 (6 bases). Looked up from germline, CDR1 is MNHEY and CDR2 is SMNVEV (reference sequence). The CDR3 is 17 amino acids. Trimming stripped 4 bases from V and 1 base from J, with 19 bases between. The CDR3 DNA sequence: TGTGCCAGCAGTTCAAGCAGGGGCGCGGGTTTTAACTATGGCTACACCTTC. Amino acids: CASSSSRGAGFNYGYTF.

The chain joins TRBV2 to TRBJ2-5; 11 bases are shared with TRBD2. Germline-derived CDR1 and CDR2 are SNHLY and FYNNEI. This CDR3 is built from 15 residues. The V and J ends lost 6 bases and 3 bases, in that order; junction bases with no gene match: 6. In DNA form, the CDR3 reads TGTGCCAGCAGGCTAGCGGGAGGAGGGAAAGAGACCCAGTACTTC. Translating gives CASRLAGGGKETQYF.

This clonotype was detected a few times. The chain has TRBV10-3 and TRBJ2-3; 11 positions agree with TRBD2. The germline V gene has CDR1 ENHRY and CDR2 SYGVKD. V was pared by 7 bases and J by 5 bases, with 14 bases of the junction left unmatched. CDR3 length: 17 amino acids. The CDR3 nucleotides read TGTGCCATCAAGCCGGGACTAGCGGACATTTTTAGAGATACGCAGTATTTT. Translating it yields CAIKPGLADIFRDTQYF.

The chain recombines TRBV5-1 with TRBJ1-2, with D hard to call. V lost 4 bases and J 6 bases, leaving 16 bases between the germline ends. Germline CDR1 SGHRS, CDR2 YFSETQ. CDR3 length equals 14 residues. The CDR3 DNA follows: TGCGCCAGCAGCCTGCTTCCGGAATTGGATGGCTACACCTTC. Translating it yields CASSLLPELDGYTF.

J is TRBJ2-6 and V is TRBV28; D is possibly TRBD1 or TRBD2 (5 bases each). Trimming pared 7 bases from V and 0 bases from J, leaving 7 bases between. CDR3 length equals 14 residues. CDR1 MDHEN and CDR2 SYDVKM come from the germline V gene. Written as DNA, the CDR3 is TGTGCCAGCATGAGGGGCTCTGGGGCCAACGTCCTGACTTTC. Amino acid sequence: CASMRGSGANVLTF.

In nucleotides, the CDR3 is TGTGCCAGCAGTTTGGCTAGCGGGATCTCCCATGAGCAGTTCTTC. Its translation: CASSLASGISHEQFF. The chain is built from TRBV12-3 or TRBV12-4 and TRBJ2-1; 9 bases match TRBD2. The V and J ends lost 3 bases and 8 bases, in that order; junction bases with no gene match: 8. The CDR3 loop spans 15 amino acids.

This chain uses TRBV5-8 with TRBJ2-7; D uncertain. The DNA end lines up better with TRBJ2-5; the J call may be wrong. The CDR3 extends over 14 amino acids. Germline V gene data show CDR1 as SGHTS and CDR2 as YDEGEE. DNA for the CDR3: TGTGCCAGCAGCGTGGTTCGCAGTTACGGGACCCAGTACTTC. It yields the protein CASSVVRSYGTQYF.

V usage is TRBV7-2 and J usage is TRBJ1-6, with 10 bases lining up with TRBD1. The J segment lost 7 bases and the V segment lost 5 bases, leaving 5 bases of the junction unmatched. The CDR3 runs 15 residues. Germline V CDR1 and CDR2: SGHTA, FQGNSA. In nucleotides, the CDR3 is TGTGCCAGCAGCAACTGGGACAGGGGAAATTCACCCCTCCACTTT. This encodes CASSNWDRGNSPLHF.

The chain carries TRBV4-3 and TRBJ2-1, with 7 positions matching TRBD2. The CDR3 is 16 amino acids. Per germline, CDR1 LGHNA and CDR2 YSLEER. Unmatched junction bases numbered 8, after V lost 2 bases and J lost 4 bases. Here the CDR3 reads CASSQTTGGEYNEQFF. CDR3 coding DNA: TGCGCCAGCAGCCAAACCACGGGAGGAGAGTACAATGAGCAGTTCTTC.

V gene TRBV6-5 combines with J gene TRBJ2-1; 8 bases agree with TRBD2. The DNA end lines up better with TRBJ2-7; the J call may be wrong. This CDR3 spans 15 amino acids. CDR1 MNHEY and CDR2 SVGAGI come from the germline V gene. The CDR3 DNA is TGTGCCAGCAGTGGTAGCGGGACTAAAGACAATGAGCAGTACTTC. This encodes CASSGSGTKDNEQYF.

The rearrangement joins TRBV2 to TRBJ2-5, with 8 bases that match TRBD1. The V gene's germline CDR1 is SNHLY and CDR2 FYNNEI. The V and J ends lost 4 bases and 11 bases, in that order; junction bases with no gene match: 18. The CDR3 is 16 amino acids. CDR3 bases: TGTGCCAGCAGTGTCCTCAGGGGGCTAGAATACAATGAGCAGTACTTC. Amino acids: CASSVLRGLEYNEQYF.